This T cell receptor beta chain was captured in a study of T cells in tumors after PD-1 blockade. Study details: Patients received pembrolizumab 200 mg every 3 weeks or cemiplimab 350 mg every 2 weeks. Daily vismodegib 150 mg continued in a subset of anti-PD-1-treated patients. Broader study findings: Blood contained approximately 41% of the tumor's TCR clonotypes.

Produced via immunoSEQ multiplex PCR; TCRdb's table is partial and in-frame only. The sample yields over 60,000 clones, less than 85% seen once. A word on this clone: The target antigen is unknown.

The CDR3 runs to 19 residues. Losses at the gene ends were 0 bases for V and 5 bases for J; bases not matched to a gene: 13. From germline, CDR1 is SGHDT and CDR2 YYEEEE. Genomic DNA template from tumor biopsies or peripheral blood, about 600 ng to 6,004 ng input. The starting material was PBMCs, obtained after anti-PD-1 treatment. The chain joins TRBV5-6 to TRBJ2-5, with 13 positions matching TRBD2. The receptor's source is a human donor with basal cell carcinoma. The CDR3 region is CASSLGGLAGPPKGETQYF. CDR3 in DNA: TGTGCCAGCAGCTTGGGGGGACTAGCGGGGCCACCAAAGGGGGAGACCCAGTACTTC.